A single sample is the source of the 25 T cell receptor beta chains below, sequenced in a study of T cells in Graves' hyperthyroidism and ophthalmopathy. The TCR beta CDR3 regions underwent amplification using RNA transcripts as the source. With the HTBI primer set, the TCR CDR3 went through a first round of RT-PCR. TCRdb ran MiXCR on the multiplex PCR reads and lists one entry per CDR3 protein. The sample records approximately 630,000 distinct CDR3 sequences, around 15% being singletons. Sequencing was carried out using blood. Every receptor here comes from a woman in her twenties or thirties with Graves' hyperthyroidism.

The chain couples TRBV20-1 to TRBJ2-7, with TRBD2 as a possible D gene (5 bases). Germline CDR1 is DFQATT and CDR2 is SNEGSKA (reference sequence). The CDR3 is made up of 14 amino acids. The ends were cut back, 1 base at V and 2 bases at J, with 12 bases in the middle. CDR3 amino acids: CSARAGGSTYEQYF. CDR3 nucleotides: TGCAGTGCTAGAGCTGGCGGGTCTACCTACGAGCAGTACTTC.

This clonotype was recorded many times. The chain uses TRBV27 and TRBJ2-5, with no clear D. Per the germline V gene, CDR1 is MNHEY and CDR2 is SMNVEV (reference sequence). Trimming removed 4 bases from V and 0 bases from J, with 12 bases in between. This CDR3 is 15 amino acids long. CDR3 residues: CASSSILTNQETQYF. CDR3 in DNA: TGTGCCAGCAGTTCCATTCTTACCAACCAAGAGACCCAGTACTTC.

The chain combines TRBV28 with TRBJ1-6; 8 bases map to TRBD1. This CDR3 spans 15 amino acids. Germline V gene lookup returns CDR1 MDHEN and CDR2 SYDVKM. V shed 7 bases, J shed 7 bases, and the junction held 9 bases outside the gene matches. The CDR3 nucleotides are TGTGCCAGCAATCCCCAGGGGGCCGGGAATTCACCCCTCCACTTT. Amino acids: CASNPQGAGNSPLHF. Full variable domain (missing parts from reference TRBV28 and TRBJ1-6): DVKVTQSSRYLVKRTGEKVFLECVQDMDHENMFWYRQDPGLGLRLIYFSYDVKMKEKGDIPEGYSVSREKKERFSLILESASTNQTSMYLCASNPQGAGNSPLHFGNGTRLTVT.

The sample holds a few counts of this clonotype. The chain is built from TRBV6-1 and TRBJ2-3, with 8 bases fitting TRBD1. The germline V gene has CDR1 MNHNS and CDR2 SASEGT. The CDR3 totals 13 residues. Losses at the gene ends were 8 bases for V and 5 bases for J; bases not matched to a gene: 6. This CDR3 is CASGLQGGDTQYF. The CDR3 nucleotides are TGTGCCAGCGGACTACAGGGGGGAGATACGCAGTATTTT.

This clonotype appeared many times. This chain joins TRBV3-1 and TRBJ1-2; 8 bases fit TRBD1. Trimming removed 7 bases from V and 7 bases from J; junction bases left unmatched: 8. The CDR3 runs 13 residues. Per the germline V gene, CDR1 is LGHDT and CDR2 is YNNKEL (reference sequence). The CDR3 bases are TGTGCCAGCACCCAGGGGGCAGAAGGTGGCTACACCTTC. It translates to CASTQGAEGGYTF.

This clonotype was detected many times. The V gene is TRBV12-3 or TRBV12-4, the J gene TRBJ2-3; 7 nucleotides line up with TRBD2. This CDR3 is 17 amino acids long. Trimming cost V 6 bases and J 0 bases; bases outside gene matches: 12. This CDR3 is CASSRNGWEGSTDTQYF. CDR3 sequence (DNA): TGTGCCAGCAGCCGAAATGGGTGGGAGGGCAGCACAGATACGCAGTATTTT.

This clonotype was counted at least ten times. The CDR3 DNA is TGCAGTGCTAGTTCGCTAGCGGCCTACAATGAGCAGTTCTTC. It specifies CSASSLAAYNEQFF. The V call is TRBV20-1, the J call TRBJ2-1, with TRBD2 identical over 7 bases. The CDR3 covers 14 residues. Germline V lookup: CDR1 DFQATT, CDR2 SNEGSKA (reference sequence). With 3 bases clipped from V and 2 bases from J, the junction kept 4 bases outside the gene matches.

This chain uses TRBV28 with TRBJ2-1; 9 bases line up with TRBD2. Germline CDR1 MDHEN, CDR2 SYDVKM. V was clipped by 5 bases and J by 3 bases; unmatched bases: 5. The CDR3 has 15 residues. CDR3 loop: CASSAAGGHYNEQFF. In DNA, the CDR3 is TGTGCCAGCAGTGCAGCGGGAGGCCACTACAATGAGCAGTTCTTC.

This clonotype has ten or more counts. CDR3 nucleotides: TGTGCCAGCAGTTTCAGCAGCTACAATGAGCAGTTCTTC. Encoded protein: CASSFSSYNEQFF. V gene TRBV27 combines with J gene TRBJ2-1; D gene unclear. Trimming shortened V by 3 bases and J by 3 bases, and 6 bases separated the two germline ends. The CDR3 is 13 residues long. Per the germline V gene, CDR1 is MNHEY and CDR2 is SMNVEV (reference sequence).

The gene calls are TRBV20-1 and TRBJ2-3, with D perhaps matching TRBD2 (6 bases). CDR3 length: 14 amino acids. Germline CDR1 reads DFQATT; CDR2 reads SNEGSKA (reference sequence). Trimming cost V 5 bases and J 2 bases, with 14 bases left between them. The CDR3 DNA sequence: TGCAGTGCTCCCCCCGGGGGACTCACAGATACGCAGTATTTT. It encodes CSAPPGGLTDTQYF.

In its sample, this clonotype was seen a few times. Given a much more abundant clone one base away, this may be a read error. This sequence joins TRBV7-3 and TRBJ2-5; the match to TRBD2 covers 7 bases. Germline values: CDR1 SGHTA, CDR2 FQGTGA. The ends lost 6 bases at V and 4 bases at J; junction bases unmatched: 8. The CDR3 runs 14 residues. CDR3: CASSYGGSGETQYF. In nucleotides, the CDR3 is TGTGCCAGCAGTTATGGCGGGAGCGGAGAGACCCAGTACTTC. The full variable domain, completed using reference TRBV7-3 and TRBJ2-5, is GAGVSQTPSNKVTEKGKYVELRCDPISGHTALYWYRQSLGQGPEFLIYFQGTGAADDSGLPNDRFFAVRPEGSVSTLKIQRTERGDSAVYLCASSYGGSGETQYFGPGTRLLVL.

This sequence joins TRBV28 and TRBJ1-5; TRBD1 aligns across 8 bases. Germline V gives CDR1 MDHEN, CDR2 SYDVKM. V dropped 5 bases and J dropped 3; count of bases not matched to a gene: 9. The CDR3 has 16 amino acids. For the CDR3, the DNA is TGTGCCAGCAGTGCAGCGGGACAGGAGAACAATCAGCCCCAGCATTTT. Translation gives CASSAAGQENNQPQHF.

The V and J genes are TRBV7-3 and TRBJ2-3; a weak D match, TRBD1 (9 bases). Germline assignment: CDR1 SGHTA and CDR2 FQGTGA. The CDR3 spans 17 residues. Trimming left V 5 bases short and J 0 bases short, with 18 bases between. The chain's CDR3 is CASSTGGGTGSTDTQYF. For the CDR3, the DNA is TGTGCCAGCAGCACGGGGGGGGGGACAGGGAGCACAGATACGCAGTATTTT.

This clonotype has a count of ten or more. The chain uses TRBV7-2 and TRBJ2-7; 15 bases line up with TRBD2. J was trimmed by 3 bases and V by 5 bases; bases with no gene match: 2. This CDR3 comprises 15 residues. CDR1 SGHTA and CDR2 FQGNSA come from the germline V gene. CDR3 residues: CASSEGLAGGYEQYF. In DNA form, the CDR3 reads TGTGCCAGCAGCGAGGGACTAGCGGGAGGCTACGAGCAGTACTTC.

This clonotype has a count of ten or more. This chain joins TRBV3-1 and TRBJ2-5; tentative D call: TRBD2 (5 bases). The ends were cut back, 4 bases at V and 0 bases at J, with 9 bases in the middle. CDR1 is LGHDT and CDR2 is YNNKEL in the germline V gene (reference sequence). This CDR3 spans 14 amino acids. The CDR3 here is CASSPIAHQETQYF. CDR3 DNA sequence: TGTGCCAGCAGCCCTATAGCGCACCAAGAGACCCAGTACTTC.

This clonotype was recorded many times. The CDR3 nucleotides read TGTGCCGGTGGAACAGGGTCGAAAGATACGCAGTATTTT. This codes for CAGGTGSKDTQYF. The chain employs TRBV2 and TRBJ2-3; weak D call: TRBD1 (6 bases). Trimming cost V 11 bases and J 5 bases, with 17 bases left between them. The CDR3 runs to 13 residues. Germline V gene sequence: CDR1 SNHLY, CDR2 FYNNEI.

This chain connects TRBV12-3 or TRBV12-4 to TRBJ2-1; 9 nucleotides align to TRBD1. Unmatched junction bases numbered 10, after V lost 7 bases and J lost 6 bases. The CDR3 is 15 residues long. The chain's CDR3 is CASTKGQGAPNEQFF. The CDR3 DNA is TGTGCCAGCACCAAGGGACAGGGTGCCCCCAATGAGCAGTTCTTC.

Concerning this clonotype itself: This may be a read error, as it is one base from a much larger clone. The CDR3 coding sequence is TGCGCCAGCAACATTGGGACAACAGAAGCTTTCTTT. Amino acid sequence: CASNIGTTEAFF. This chain uses TRBV5-1 with TRBJ1-1, with D perhaps TRBD1 (6 bases). Deletions cut 6 bases from V and 8 bases from J, with 14 bases between. The V gene's germline CDR1 is SGHRS and CDR2 YFSETQ. This CDR3 has 12 amino acids. Looking up the rest from reference TRBV5-1 and TRBJ1-1 gives the full variable domain: KAGVTQTPRYLIKTRGQQVTLSCSPISGHRSVSWYQQTPGQGLQFLFEYFSETQRNKGNFPGRFSGRQFSNSRSEMNVSTLELGDSALYLCASNIGTTEAFFGQGTRLTVV.

V usage is TRBV6-9 and J usage is TRBJ1-6; the D is unclear. Trimming shortened V by 3 bases and J by 10 bases, and 10 bases separated the two germline ends. Germline CDR1 is MNHGY and CDR2 is SVAAGI. The CDR3 sequence is 13 residues long. This chain's CDR3 is CASSYSKGSPLHF. The CDR3, as DNA: TGTGCCAGCAGTTACTCGAAGGGATCACCCCTCCACTTT.

This clonotype was recorded at least ten times. The gene calls are TRBV5-1 and TRBJ2-2; 15 bases are a match to TRBD2. The germline gives CDR1 SGHRS, CDR2 YFSETQ. The CDR3 runs to 18 residues. J was trimmed by 8 bases and V by 3 bases; bases with no gene match: 11. In nucleotides, the CDR3 is TGCGCCAGCAGCTCATCATGGACTAGCGGGAGGGCCGCGGGGGAGCTGTTTTTT. It encodes CASSSSWTSGRAAGELFF. Based on the CDR3 plus reference TRBV5-1 and TRBJ2-2, the full variable domain is KAGVTQTPRYLIKTRGQQVTLSCSPISGHRSVSWYQQTPGQGLQFLFEYFSETQRNKGNFPGRFSGRQFSNSRSEMNVSTLELGDSALYLCASSSSWTSGRAAGELFFGEGSRLTVL.

This clonotype was found many times. The chain is built from TRBV28 and TRBJ2-7; D perhaps matches TRBD2 (6 bases). Germline CDR1 MDHEN, CDR2 SYDVKM. The CDR3 runs 14 residues. V lost 7 bases, J lost 3 bases, and 16 bases lay in between. The CDR3 region is CASTAPGLHYEQYF. The CDR3, as DNA: TGTGCCAGCACTGCCCCGGGACTGCACTACGAGCAGTACTTC.

In the case of this clonotype: Just one base apart from a much larger clone, this may be a read error. The V gene is TRBV27, the J gene TRBJ1-1; D is perhaps TRBD1 (6 bases). The V gene's germline CDR1 is MNHEY and CDR2 SMNVEV (reference sequence). This CDR3 is 14 amino acids long. The CDR3 protein is CACSLSGVNTEAFF. The CDR3 nucleotides read TGTGCCTGCAGTTTGTCAGGGGTGAACACTGAAGCTTTCTTT.

This clonotype was detected a few times. This chain uses TRBV13 with TRBJ2-5; D perhaps matches TRBD2 (6 bases). Germline values: CDR1 PRHDT, CDR2 FYEKMQ (reference sequence). This CDR3 comprises 18 residues. Trimming took off 3 bases at V and 0 bases at J, with 20 bases between the two ends. CDR3 loop: CASSLLAVNGLNQETQYF. The CDR3 bases are TGTGCCAGCAGCTTGTTAGCGGTTAATGGGTTGAACCAAGAGACCCAGTACTTC.

This clonotype appeared a few times. This chain connects TRBV19 to TRBJ2-2; perhaps TRBD2 as D (6 bases). V was cut by 3 bases and J by 1 base, with 9 bases left in between. Germline CDR1 and CDR2: LNHDA and SQIVND (reference sequence). The CDR3 is made up of 15 amino acids. CDR3 region: CASSISGGNTGELFF. The DNA of the CDR3 is TGTGCCAGTAGTATCTCCGGGGGGAACACCGGGGAGCTGTTTTTT.

The V and J genes are TRBV5-5 and TRBJ2-1, with 7 nucleotides matching TRBD2. There are 20 residues in the CDR3. With 2 bases clipped from V and 8 bases from J, the junction kept 25 bases outside the gene matches. Germline values: CDR1 SGHKS, CDR2 YYEKEE (reference sequence). The CDR3 nucleotides are TGTGCCAGCAGCTTCGGGTCCCTAGAAAGATGGCGGGAGAGGAACGATGAGCAGTTCTTC. Its translation is CASSFGSLERWRERNDEQFF. Looking up the rest from reference TRBV5-5 and TRBJ2-1 gives the full variable domain: DAGVTQSPTHLIKTRGQQVTLRCSPISGHKSVSWYQQVLGQGPQFIFQYYEKEERGRGNFPDRFSARQFPNYSSELNVNALLLGDSALYLCASSFGSLERWRERNDEQFFGPGTRLTVL.